The 7 T cell receptor beta chains reported below all come from one sample, sequenced in a study of cytomegalovirus exposure and HLA in healthy donors. The primer mix had 60 Vbeta and 13 Jbeta primers. Using immunoSEQ multiplex PCR, the repertoire was profiled, and TCRdb retains in-frame clones only, with some absent. The data contain about 160,000 clones, approximately 80% of them singletons. The sample consisted of PBMCs. The receptor set was obtained from a woman aged 35 to 49 in good health and CMV-seropositive.

The CDR3 is CASSQGYEQYF. In nucleotides, the CDR3 is TGTGCCAGCAGCCAGGGCTACGAGCAGTACTTC. The gene calls are TRBV14 and TRBJ2-5; D unresolved. The DNA end lines up better with TRBJ2-7; the J call may be wrong. The germline V gene has CDR1 SGHDN and CDR2 FVKESK. The CDR3 extends over 11 amino acids.

The genes are TRBV4-3 and TRBJ1-2; 10 bases agree with TRBD1. The germline gives CDR1 LGHNA, CDR2 YSLEER. The CDR3 runs 16 residues. Trimming cost V 1 base and J 7 bases; bases outside gene matches: 9. CDR3 DNA: TGCGCCAGCAGCCAAGTCCTAGGACAGGGGGGTAGTGGCTACACCTTC. Its translation is CASSQVLGQGGSGYTF.

The J gene is TRBJ2-7, the V gene TRBV2, with 9 bases lining up with TRBD1. The V and J ends lost 6 bases and 3 bases, in that order; junction bases with no gene match: 0. CDR1 is SNHLY, CDR2 FYNNEI, per germline. The length of the CDR3 is 12 residues. CDR3 region: CASRTGGYEQYF. The DNA for the CDR3 is TGTGCCAGCAGGACAGGGGGCTACGAGCAGTACTTC.

The chain carries TRBV11-1 and TRBJ2-5, with D tentatively TRBD1 (6 bases). CDR1 and CDR2 (germline): SGHAT, FQDESV (reference sequence). The V and J ends lost 5 bases and 4 bases respectively, with 14 bases between them. There are 14 residues in the CDR3. The CDR3 is CASSPVRGGETQYF. For the CDR3, the DNA is TGTGCCAGCAGCCCTGTTAGAGGGGGAGAGACCCAGTACTTC.

CDR3 sequence (DNA): TGTGCCAGCAGCTCGACAGAAACTAACACTGAAGCTTTCTTT. Translated: CASSSTETNTEAFF. The chain is built from TRBV7-8 and TRBJ1-1; TRBD1 is a possible D gene (5 bases). This CDR3 has 14 amino acids. V was cut by 4 bases and J by 2 bases, with 11 bases left in between. Germline V gives CDR1 SGHVS, CDR2 FQNEAQ.

The V and J genes are TRBV5-1 and TRBJ1-1; D uncertain. This CDR3 contains 15 residues. The V and J ends lost 0 bases and 4 bases respectively, with 13 bases between them. In germline, CDR1 is SGHRS, CDR2 YFSETQ. The CDR3 sequence: CASSLALAPLTEAFF. CDR3 sequence (DNA): TGCGCCAGCAGCTTGGCCTTGGCCCCTCTCACTGAAGCTTTCTTT. The full variable domain, completed using reference TRBV5-1 and TRBJ1-1, is KAGVTQTPRYLIKTRGQQVTLSCSPISGHRSVSWYQQTPGQGLQFLFEYFSETQRNKGNFPGRFSGRQFSNSRSEMNVSTLELGDSALYLCASSLALAPLTEAFFGQGTRLTVV.

This clone came up a few times. This chain uses TRBV4-3 with TRBJ1-5; no clear D. This CDR3 has 14 amino acids. Trimming cost V 1 base and J 2 bases, with 6 bases left between them. Looked up from germline, CDR1 is LGHNA and CDR2 is YSLEER. Here the CDR3 DNA reads TGCGCCAGCAGCCAAGCTTTCGGCAATCAGCCCCAGCATTTT. Its translation is CASSQAFGNQPQHF.